This TCR beta chain came from a study of a mutant IDH1 vaccine in newly diagnosed glioma. The overall study: Radiotherapy alone preceded vaccination by 4-6 weeks; alternatively, vaccination started with temozolomide cycles. Patients had received radiotherapy, temozolomide, or both previously, most receiving both.

Study-wide results and limits: Apparently, pseudoprogression bore no relation to changes among the top peripheral T cell clonotypes. Detectable vaccine-induced immune responses arose in around 93% of patients.

Sequenced by immunoSEQ multiplex PCR; TCRdb stores in-frame clones only, minus some. The sample has tens of thousands of clones, about 81% seen once. This sample's time point: week 5, during vaccination. A single vaccine dose contained 300 ug of mutant IDH1 20-mer peptide, and topical imiquimod was used with it. For this clone: Its specificity is unknown.

The clonotype originates from a woman aged 45-65 years with glioma. Sequenced here: PBMCs, sampled from a glioma patient whose treatment included an IDH1 peptide vaccine.

DNA of the CDR3: TGTGCCAGCGGGCCCAGCAGGGGCTATGGCTACACCTTC. Translated: CASGPSRGYGYTF. The rearrangement uses TRBV6-6 and TRBJ1-2; D perhaps matches TRBD1 (6 bases). The V gene's germline CDR1 is MNHNY and CDR2 SVGAGI (reference sequence). CDR3 length: 13 residues. V lost 8 bases and J lost 4, with 14 bases in between.